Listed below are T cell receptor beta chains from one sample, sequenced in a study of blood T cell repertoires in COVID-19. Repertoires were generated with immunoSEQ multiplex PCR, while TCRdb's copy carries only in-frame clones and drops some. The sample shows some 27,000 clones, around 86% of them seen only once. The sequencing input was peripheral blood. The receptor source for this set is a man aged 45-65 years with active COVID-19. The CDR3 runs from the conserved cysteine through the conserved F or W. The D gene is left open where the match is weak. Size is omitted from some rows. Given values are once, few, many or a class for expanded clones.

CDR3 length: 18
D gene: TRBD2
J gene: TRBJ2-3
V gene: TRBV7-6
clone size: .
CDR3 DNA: TGTGCCAGCAGCTTTCTGGGAACTAGCGAGGGAGGTTCAGATACGCAGTATTTT
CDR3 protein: CASSFLGTSEGGSDTQYF

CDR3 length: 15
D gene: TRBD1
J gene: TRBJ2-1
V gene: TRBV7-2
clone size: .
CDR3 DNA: TGTGCCAGCAGCCCGCGGACAGGGGGGTTGAATGAGCAGTTCTTC
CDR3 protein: CASSPRTGGLNEQFF

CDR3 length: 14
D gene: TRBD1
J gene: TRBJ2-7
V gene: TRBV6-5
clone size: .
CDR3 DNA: TGTGCCAGCAGTAGCCGGGACAGTAACTACGAGCAGTACTTC
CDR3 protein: CASSSRDSNYEQYF

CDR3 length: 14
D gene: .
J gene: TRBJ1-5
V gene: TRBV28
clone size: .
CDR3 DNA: TGTGCCAGCAGTTTACCCAGGGAAGTTCAGCCCCAGCATTTT
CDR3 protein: CASSLPREVQPQHF

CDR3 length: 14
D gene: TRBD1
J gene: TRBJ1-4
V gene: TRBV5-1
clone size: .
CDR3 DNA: TGCGCCAGCAGCCGGACAGGGCTTAATGAAAAACTGTTTTTT
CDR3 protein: CASSRTGLNEKLFF

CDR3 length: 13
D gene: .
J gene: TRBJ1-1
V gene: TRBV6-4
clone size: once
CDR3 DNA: TGTGCCAGCAGTGAGGGGGCGAACACTGAAGCTTTCTTT
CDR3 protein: CASSEGANTEAFF

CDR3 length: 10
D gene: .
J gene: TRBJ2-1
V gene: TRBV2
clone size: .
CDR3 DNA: TGTGCCAGGTCCCAGAATGAGCAGTTCTTC
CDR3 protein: CARSQNEQFF

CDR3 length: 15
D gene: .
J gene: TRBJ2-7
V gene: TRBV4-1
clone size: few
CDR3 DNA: TGCGCCAGCAGCCAACAGGGTAGGGATACCTACGAGCAGTACTTC
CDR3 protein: CASSQQGRDTYEQYF

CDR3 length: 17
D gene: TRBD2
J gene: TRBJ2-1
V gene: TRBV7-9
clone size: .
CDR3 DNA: TGTGCCAGCAGCCCCAGGACTAGCGGCCTTTCCTACAATGAGCAGTTCTTC
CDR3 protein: CASSPRTSGLSYNEQFF

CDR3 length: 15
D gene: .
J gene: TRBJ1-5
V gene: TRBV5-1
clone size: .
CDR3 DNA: TGCGCCAGCAGCTCGGGGGTAGGGCTGAATCAGCCCCAGCATTTT
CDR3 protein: CASSSGVGLNQPQHF

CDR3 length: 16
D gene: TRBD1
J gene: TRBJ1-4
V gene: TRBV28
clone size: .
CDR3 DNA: TGTGCCAGCAGTTCCCTGGTCAACAGGGGGAATGAAAAACTGTTTTTT
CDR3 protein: CASSSLVNRGNEKLFF

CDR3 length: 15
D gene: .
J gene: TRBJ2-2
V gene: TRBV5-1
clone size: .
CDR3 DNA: TGCGCCAGCAGCTTGAGTCAGGTTAAGACCGGGGAGCTGTTTTTT
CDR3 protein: CASSLSQVKTGELFF

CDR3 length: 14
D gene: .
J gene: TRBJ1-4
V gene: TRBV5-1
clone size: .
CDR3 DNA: TGCGCCAGCAGCTTGGGACAGGTGAATGAAAAACTGTTTTTT
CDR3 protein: CASSLGQVNEKLFF

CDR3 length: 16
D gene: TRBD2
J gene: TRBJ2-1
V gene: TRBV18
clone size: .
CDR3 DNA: TGTGCCAGCTCCCTAGCGGGAGGGGGCTCCTACAATGAGCAGTTCTTC
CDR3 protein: CASSLAGGGSYNEQFF

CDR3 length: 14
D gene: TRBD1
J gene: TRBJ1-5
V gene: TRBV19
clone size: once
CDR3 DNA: TGTGCCAGTAGGACAAAGGGGGCAGGTCAGCCCCAGCATTTT
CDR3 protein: CASRTKGAGQPQHF

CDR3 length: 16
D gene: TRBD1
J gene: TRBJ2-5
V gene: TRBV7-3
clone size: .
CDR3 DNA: TGTGCCAGCAGCTTAAAGGGGACAGGGGTCGTAGAGACCCAGTACTTC
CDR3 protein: CASSLKGTGVVETQYF